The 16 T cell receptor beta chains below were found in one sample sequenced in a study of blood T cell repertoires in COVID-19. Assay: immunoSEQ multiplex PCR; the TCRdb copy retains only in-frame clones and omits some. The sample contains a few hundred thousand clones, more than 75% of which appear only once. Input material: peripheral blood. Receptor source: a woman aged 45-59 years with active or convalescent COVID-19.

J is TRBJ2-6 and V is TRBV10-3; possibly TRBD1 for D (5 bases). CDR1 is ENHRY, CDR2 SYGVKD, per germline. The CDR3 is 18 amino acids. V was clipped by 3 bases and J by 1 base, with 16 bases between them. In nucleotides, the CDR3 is TGTGCCATCAGTGATCATAGGGGAAGTTTATCTGGGGCCAACGTCCTGACTTTC. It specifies CAISDHRGSLSGANVLTF.

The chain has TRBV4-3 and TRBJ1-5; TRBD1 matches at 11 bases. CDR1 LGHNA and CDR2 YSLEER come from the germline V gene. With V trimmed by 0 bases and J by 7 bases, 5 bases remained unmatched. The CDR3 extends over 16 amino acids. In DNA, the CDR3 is TGCGCCAGCAGCCAAGATTGGGGACAGGGGGGACAGCCCCAGCATTTT. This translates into CASSQDWGQGGQPQHF.

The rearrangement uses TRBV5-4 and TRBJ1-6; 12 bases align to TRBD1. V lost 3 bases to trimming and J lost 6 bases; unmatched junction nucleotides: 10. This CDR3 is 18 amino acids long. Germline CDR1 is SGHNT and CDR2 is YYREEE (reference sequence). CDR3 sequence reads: CASSWGQGADSPNSPLHF. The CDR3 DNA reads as TGTGCCAGCAGCTGGGGACAGGGGGCGGATTCCCCTAATTCACCCCTCCACTTT.

CDR3 protein: CASSPYRQGGTRGYTF. The CDR3 nucleotides are TGCGCCAGCAGCCCATACAGACAGGGCGGAACTCGTGGCTACACCTTC. The chain has TRBV5-1 and TRBJ1-2, with 7 bases fitting TRBD1. The CDR3 covers 16 residues. CDR1 is SGHRS, CDR2 YFSETQ, per germline. Unmatched junction bases numbered 16, after V lost 4 bases and J lost 7 bases.

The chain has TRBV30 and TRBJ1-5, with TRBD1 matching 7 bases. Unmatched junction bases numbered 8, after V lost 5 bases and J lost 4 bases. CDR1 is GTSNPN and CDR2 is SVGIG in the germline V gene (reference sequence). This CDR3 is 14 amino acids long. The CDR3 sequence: CAWGKGQRNQPQHF. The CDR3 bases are TGTGCCTGGGGAAAGGGACAGCGGAATCAGCCCCAGCATTTT.

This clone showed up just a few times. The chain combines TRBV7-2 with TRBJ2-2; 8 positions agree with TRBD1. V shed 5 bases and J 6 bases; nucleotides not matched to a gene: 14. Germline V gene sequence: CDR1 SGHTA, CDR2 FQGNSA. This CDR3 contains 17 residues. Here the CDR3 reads CASSPRGQGLVAGELFF. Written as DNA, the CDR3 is TGTGCCAGCAGCCCCAGAGGACAGGGCTTAGTCGCCGGGGAGCTGTTTTTT.

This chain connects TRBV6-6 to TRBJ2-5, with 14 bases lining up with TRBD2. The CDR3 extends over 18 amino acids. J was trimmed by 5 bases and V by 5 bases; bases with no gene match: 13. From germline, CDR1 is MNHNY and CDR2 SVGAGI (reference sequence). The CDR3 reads CASSRLRTSGRPGETQYF. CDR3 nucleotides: TGTGCCAGCAGTCGACTAAGGACTAGCGGGAGGCCGGGGGAGACCCAGTACTTC.

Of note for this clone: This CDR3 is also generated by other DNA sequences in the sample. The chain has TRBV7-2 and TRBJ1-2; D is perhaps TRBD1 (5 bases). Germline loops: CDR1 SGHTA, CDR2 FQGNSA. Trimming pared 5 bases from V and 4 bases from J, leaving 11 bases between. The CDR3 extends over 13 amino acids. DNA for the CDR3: TGTGCCAGCAGCCCCCAGGGTTCCTATGGCTACACCTTC. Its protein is CASSPQGSYGYTF.

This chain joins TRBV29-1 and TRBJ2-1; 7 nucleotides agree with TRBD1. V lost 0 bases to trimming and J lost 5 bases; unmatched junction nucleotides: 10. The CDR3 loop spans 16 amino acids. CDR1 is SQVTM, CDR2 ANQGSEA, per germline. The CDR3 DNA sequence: TGCAGCGTTGAAGACCCCCGACAGGGTTTCGACAATGAGCAGTTCTTC. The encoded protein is CSVEDPRQGFDNEQFF.

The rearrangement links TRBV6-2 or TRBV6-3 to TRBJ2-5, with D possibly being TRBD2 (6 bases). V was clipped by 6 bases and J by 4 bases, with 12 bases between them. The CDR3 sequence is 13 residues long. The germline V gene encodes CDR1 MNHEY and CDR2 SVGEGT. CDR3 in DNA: TGTGCCAGCAGCCCCGGGACTTTAGAGACCCAGTACTTC. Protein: CASSPGTLETQYF.

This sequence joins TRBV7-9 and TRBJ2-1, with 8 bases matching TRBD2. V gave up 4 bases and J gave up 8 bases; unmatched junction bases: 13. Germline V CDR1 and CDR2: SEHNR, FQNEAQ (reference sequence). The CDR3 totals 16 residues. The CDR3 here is CASSYQGLALLDEQFF. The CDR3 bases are TGTGCCAGCAGCTATCAAGGACTAGCTTTATTGGATGAGCAGTTCTTC.

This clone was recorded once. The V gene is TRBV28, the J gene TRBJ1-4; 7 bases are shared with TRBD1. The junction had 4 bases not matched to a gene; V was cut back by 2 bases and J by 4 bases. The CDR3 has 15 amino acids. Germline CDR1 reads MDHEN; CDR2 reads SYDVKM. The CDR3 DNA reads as TGTGCCAGCAGTTTAAAACAGGGGATTAATGAAAAACTGTTTTTT. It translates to CASSLKQGINEKLFF.

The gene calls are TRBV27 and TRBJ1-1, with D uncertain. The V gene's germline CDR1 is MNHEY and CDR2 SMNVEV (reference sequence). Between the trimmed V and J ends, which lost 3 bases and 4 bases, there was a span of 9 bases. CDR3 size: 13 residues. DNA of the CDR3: TGTGCCAGCAGTTTTGGGTCAGGCACTGAAGCTTTCTTT. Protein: CASSFGSGTEAFF.

Here the CDR3 DNA reads TGTGCCAGCAGTGAAGCGGAACTAGCGGACACCGGGGAGCTGTTTTTT. Translation: CASSEAELADTGELFF. V and J are TRBV2 and TRBJ2-2; 8 bases match TRBD2. The germline gives CDR1 SNHLY, CDR2 FYNNEI. The junction had 3 bases not matched to a gene; V was cut back by 0 bases and J by 3 bases. CDR3 length equals 16 residues.

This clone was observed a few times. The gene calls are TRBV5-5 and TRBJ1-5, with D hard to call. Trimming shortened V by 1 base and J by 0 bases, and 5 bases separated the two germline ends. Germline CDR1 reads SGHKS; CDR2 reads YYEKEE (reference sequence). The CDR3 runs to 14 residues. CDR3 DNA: TGTGCCAGCAGCTTGACGGGTAGCAATCAGCCCCAGCATTTT. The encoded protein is CASSLTGSNQPQHF.

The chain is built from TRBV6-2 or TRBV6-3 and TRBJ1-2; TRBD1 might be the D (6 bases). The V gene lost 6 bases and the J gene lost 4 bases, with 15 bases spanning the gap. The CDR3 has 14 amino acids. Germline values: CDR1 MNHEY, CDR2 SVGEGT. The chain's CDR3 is CASSQQGPGYGYTF. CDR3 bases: TGTGCCAGCAGCCAACAGGGTCCGGGCTATGGCTACACCTTC.